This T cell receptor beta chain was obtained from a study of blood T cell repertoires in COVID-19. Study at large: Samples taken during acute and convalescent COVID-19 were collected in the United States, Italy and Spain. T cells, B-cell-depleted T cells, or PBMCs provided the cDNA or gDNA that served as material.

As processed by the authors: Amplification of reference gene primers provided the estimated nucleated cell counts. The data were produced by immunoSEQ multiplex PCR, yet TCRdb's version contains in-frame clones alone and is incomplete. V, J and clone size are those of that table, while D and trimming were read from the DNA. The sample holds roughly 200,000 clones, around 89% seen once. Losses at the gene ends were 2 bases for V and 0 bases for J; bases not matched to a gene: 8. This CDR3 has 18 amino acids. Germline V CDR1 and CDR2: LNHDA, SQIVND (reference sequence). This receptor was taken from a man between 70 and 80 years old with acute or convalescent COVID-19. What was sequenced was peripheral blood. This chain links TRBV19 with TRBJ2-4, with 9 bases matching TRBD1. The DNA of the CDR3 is TGTGCCAGTAGTATACAGGGACAGGGAGGTATAGCCAAAAACATTCAGTACTTC. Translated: CASSIQGQGGIAKNIQYF.